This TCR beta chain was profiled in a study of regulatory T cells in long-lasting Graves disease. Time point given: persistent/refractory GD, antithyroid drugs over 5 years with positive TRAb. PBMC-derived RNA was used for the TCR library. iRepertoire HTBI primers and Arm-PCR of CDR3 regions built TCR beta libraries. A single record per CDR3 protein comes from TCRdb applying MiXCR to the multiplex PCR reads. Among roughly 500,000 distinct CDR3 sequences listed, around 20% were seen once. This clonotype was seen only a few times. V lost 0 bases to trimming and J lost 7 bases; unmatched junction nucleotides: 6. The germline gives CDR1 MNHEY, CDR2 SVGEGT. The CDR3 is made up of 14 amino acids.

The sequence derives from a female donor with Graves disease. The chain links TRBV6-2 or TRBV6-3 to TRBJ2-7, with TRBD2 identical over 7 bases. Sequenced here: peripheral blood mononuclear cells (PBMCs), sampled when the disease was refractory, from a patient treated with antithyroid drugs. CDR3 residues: CASSYSSGKEEQYF. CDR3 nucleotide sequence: TGTGCCAGCAGTTACTCCAGCGGGAAAGAAGAGCAGTACTTC.